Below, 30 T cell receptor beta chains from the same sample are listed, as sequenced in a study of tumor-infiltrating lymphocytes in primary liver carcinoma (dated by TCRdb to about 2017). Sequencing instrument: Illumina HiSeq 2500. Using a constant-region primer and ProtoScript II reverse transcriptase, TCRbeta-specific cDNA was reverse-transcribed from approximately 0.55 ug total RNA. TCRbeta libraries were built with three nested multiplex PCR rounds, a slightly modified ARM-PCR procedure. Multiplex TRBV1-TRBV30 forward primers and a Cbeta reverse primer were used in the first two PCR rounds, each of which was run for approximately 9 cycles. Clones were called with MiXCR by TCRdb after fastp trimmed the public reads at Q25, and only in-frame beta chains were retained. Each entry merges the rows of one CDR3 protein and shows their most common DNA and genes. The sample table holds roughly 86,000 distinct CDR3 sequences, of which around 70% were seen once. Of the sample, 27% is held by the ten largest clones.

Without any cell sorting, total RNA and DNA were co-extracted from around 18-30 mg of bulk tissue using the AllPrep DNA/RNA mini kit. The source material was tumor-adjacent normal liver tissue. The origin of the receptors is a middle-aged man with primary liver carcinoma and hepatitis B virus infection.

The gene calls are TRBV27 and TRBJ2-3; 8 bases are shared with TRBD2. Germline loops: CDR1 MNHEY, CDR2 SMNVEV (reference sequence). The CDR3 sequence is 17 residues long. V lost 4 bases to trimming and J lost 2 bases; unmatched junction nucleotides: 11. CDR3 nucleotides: TGTGCCAGCAGTTCGGAATGGACTAGCACGCTCACAGATACGCAGTATTTT. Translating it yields CASSSEWTSTLTDTQYF.

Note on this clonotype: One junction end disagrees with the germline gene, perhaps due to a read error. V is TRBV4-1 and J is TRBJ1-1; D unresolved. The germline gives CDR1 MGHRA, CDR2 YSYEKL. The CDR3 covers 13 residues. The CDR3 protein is CASSLTVNTETFF. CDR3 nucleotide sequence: TGTGCCAGCAGCCTTACGGTGAACACTGAAACTTTCTTT.

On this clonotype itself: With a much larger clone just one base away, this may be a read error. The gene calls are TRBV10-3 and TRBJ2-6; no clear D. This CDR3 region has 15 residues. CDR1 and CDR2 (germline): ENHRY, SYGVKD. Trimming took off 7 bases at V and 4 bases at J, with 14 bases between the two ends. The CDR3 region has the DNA TGTGCCATCAAAATCGGGTCGCGAGGGGCCAACGTCCTGACTTTC. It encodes CAIKIGSRGANVLTF.

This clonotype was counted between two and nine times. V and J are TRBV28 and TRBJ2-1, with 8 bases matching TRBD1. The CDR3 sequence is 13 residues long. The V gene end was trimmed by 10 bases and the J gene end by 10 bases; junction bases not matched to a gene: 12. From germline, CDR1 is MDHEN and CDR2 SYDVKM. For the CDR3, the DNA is TGTGCCATTAGACAGGGGCCCGTAAAGGAGCAGTTCTTC. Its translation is CAIRQGPVKEQFF.

CDR3 sequence reads: CASSPRERRYGYTF. The CDR3 coding sequence is TGCGCCAGCAGTCCTAGAGAAAGGCGCTATGGCTACACCTTC. The rearrangement uses TRBV4-1 and TRBJ1-2; no firm D call. There are 14 residues in the CDR3. The germline V and J ends were trimmed by 6 bases and 4 bases, with 15 bases remaining between them. Germline V gene sequence: CDR1 MGHRA, CDR2 YSYEKL.

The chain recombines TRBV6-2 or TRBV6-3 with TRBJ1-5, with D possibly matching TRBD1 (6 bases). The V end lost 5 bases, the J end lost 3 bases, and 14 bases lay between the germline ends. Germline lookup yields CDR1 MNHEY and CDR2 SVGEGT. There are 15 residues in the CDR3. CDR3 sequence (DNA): TGTGCCAGCAGTCTTCGTGGGGGGCCCAATCAGCCCCAGCATTTT. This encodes CASSLRGGPNQPQHF.

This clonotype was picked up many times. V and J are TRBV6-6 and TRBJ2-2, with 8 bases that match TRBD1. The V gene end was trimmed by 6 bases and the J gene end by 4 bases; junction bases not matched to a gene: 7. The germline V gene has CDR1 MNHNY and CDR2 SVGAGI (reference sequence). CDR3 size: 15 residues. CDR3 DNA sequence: TGTGCCAGCAGCCGCGACAGGGGAGGCACCGGGGAGCTGTTTTTT. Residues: CASSRDRGGTGELFF.

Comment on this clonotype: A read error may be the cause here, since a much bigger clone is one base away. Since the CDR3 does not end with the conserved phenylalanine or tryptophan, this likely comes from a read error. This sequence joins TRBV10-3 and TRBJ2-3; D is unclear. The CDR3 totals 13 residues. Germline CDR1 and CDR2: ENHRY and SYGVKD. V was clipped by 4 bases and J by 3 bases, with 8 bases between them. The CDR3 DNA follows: TGTGCCATCAGTGCGGACCAAACAGATACGCAGTATTCT. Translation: CAISADQTDTQYS.

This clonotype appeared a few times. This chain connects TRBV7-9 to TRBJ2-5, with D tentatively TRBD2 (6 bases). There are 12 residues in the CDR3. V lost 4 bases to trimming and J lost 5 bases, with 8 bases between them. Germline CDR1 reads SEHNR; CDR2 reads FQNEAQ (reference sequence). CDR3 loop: CASSSGGETQYF. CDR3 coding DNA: TGTGCCAGCAGCTCTGGAGGGGAGACCCAGTACTTC.

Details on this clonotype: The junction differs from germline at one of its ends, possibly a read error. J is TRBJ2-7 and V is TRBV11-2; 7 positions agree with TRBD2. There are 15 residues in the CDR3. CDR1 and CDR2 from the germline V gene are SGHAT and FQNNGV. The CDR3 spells CASNFASGWSYEQYF. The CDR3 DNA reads TGTGCCAGCAACTTTGCTAGCGGCTGGTCCTACGAGCAATACTTC.

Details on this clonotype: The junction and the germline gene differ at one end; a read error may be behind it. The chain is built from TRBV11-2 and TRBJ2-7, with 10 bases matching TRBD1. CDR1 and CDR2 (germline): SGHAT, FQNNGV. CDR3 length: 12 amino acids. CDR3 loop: CAPGTGVHGQCF. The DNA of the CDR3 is TGTGCTCCAGGGACAGGGGTTCACGGGCAGTGCTTC.

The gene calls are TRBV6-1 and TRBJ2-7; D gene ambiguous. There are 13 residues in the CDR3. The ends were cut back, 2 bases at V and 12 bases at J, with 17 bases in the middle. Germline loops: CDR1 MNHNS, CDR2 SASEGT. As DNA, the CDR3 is TGTGCCAGCAGTGAACAGAGCCCCTACAAGCGGTACTTC. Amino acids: CASSEQSPYKRYF.

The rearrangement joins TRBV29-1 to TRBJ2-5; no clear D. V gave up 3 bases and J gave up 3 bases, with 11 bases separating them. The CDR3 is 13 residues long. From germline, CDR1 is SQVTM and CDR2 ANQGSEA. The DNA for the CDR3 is TGCAGCGTTGATGTATTTAACAAAGAGACCCAGTACTTC. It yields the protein CSVDVFNKETQYF.

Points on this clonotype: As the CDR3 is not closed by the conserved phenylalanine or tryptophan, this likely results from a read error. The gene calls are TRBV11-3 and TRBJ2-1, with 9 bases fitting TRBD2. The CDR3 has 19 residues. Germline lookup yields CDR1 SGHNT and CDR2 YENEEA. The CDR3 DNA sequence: TGTGCCAGCAGTTTAGATCAGCGGGAGGCGTTCAGATCCTACAATGAGCAGTTCTTA. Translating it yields CASSLDQREAFRSYNEQFL.

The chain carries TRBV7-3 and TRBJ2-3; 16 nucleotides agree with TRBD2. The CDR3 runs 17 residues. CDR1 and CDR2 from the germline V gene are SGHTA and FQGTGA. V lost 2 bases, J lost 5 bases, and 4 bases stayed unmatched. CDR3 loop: CASSLGTSGRAGDTQYF. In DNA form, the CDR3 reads TGTGCCAGCAGCTTAGGGACTAGCGGGAGGGCCGGAGATACGCAGTATTTT.

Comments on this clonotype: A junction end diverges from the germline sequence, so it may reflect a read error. CDR3 sequence: CSSGLGEYEQYF. The CDR3, as DNA: TGTTCCAGCGGTCTAGGGGAATACGAGCAGTACTTC. J is TRBJ2-7 and V is TRBV12-3 or TRBV12-4; TRBD1 or TRBD2 may be the D gene (5 bases each). This CDR3 is 12 amino acids long.

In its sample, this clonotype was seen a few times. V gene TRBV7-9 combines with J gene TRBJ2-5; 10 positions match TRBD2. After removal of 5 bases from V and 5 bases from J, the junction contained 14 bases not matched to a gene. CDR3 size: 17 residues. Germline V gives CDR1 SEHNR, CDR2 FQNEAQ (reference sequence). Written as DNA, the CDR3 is TGTGCCAGCAGCCTCTACGCTCTAGCGGGAGAGCGGGAGACCCAGTACTTC. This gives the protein CASSLYALAGERETQYF.

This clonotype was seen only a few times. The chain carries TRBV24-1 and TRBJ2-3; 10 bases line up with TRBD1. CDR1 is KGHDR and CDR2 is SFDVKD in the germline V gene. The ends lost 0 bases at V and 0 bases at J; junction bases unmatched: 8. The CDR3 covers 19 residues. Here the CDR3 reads CATSDLSGDRGSSTDTQYF. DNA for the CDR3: TGTGCCACCAGTGATTTGAGCGGGGACAGGGGCTCTAGCACAGATACGCAGTATTTT.

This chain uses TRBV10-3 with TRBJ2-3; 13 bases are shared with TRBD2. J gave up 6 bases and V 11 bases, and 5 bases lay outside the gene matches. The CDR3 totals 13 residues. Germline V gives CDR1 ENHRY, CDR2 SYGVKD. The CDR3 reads CAARTSGSDTQYF. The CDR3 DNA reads TGTGCCGCCCGGACTAGCGGGAGTGATACGCAGTATTTT.

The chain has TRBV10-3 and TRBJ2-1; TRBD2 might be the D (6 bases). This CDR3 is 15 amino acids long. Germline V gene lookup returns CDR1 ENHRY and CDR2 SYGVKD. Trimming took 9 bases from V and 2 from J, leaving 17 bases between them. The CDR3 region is CAICERASAYNEQFF. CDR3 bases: TGTGCCATTTGTGAGCGGGCTAGCGCCTACAATGAGCAGTTCTTC.

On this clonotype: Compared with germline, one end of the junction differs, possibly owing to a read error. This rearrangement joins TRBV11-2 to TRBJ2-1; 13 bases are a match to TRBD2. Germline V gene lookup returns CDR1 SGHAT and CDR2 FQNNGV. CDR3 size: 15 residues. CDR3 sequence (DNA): TGTGCCAACAGCGCCATCAGACTAGCGGGAGGTGAGCAGTTCTTC. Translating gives CANSAIRLAGGEQFF.

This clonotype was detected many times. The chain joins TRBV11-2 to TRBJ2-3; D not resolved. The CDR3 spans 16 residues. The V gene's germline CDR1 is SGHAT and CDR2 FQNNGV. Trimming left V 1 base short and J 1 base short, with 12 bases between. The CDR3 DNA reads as TGTGCCAGCAGCTTAGGATCCAGGCCCGGCACAGATACGCAGTATTTT. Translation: CASSLGSRPGTDTQYF.

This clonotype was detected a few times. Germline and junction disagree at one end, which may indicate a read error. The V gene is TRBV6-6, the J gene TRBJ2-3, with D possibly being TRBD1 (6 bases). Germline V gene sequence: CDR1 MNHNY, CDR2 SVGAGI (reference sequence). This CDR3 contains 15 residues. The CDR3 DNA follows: TGTGCCAGCAGCTCTCCCAGGGGTAGCATAGATACGCAGTATTTT. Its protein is CASSSPRGSIDTQYF.

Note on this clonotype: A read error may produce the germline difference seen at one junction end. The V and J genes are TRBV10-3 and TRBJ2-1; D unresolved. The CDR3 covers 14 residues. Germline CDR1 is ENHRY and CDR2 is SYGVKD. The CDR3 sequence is CTISESRAADERFF. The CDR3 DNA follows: TGTACCATCAGTGAGTCTAGGGCGGCCGATGAGCGGTTCTTC.

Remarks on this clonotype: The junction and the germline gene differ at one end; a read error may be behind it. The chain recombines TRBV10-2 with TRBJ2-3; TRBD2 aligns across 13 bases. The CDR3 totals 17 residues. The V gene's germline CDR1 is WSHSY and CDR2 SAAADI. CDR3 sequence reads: CTSSEWTSGRGADTQYF. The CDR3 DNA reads TGCACCAGCAGTGAATGGACTAGCGGGAGAGGGGCGGATACACAGTATTTT.

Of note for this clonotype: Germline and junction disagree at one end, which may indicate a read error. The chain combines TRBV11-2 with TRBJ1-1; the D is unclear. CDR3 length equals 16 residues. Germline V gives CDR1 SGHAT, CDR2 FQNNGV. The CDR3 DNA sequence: TGCGCCAGCAGCTTAGCTTACTCGGGCGGGATAGCTGATGCTTTCTTT. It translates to CASSLAYSGGIADAFF.

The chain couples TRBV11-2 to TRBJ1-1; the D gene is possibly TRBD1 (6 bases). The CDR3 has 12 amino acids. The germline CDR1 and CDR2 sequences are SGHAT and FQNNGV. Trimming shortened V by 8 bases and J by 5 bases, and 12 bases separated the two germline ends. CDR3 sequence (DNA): TGTGCCAGCGGCCCTGGACAGACTGAAGCTTTCTTT. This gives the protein CASGPGQTEAFF. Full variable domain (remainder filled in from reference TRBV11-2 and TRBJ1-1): EAGVAQSPRYKIIEKRQSVAFWCNPISGHATLYWYQQILGQGPKLLIQFQNNGVVDDSQLPKDRFSAERLKGVDSTLKIQPAKLEDSAVYLCASGPGQTEAFFGQGTRLTVV.

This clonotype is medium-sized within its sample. DNA for the CDR3: TGTGCCAGCAGCTTAGGGAGTAGCGGCCCGGGGGAGACCCAGTACTTC. The encoded protein is CASSLGSSGPGETQYF. The chain carries TRBV11-2 and TRBJ2-5; maybe TRBD2 (6 bases). V lost 1 base to trimming and J lost 5 bases, with 17 bases between them. The CDR3 has 16 amino acids. Looked up from germline, CDR1 is SGHAT and CDR2 is FQNNGV.

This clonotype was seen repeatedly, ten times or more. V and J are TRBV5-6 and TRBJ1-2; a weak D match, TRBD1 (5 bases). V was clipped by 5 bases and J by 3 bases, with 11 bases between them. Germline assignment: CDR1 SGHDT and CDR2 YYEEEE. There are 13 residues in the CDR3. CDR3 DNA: TGTGCCAGCAGTACCCAGGGCCACTATGGCTACACCTTC. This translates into CASSTQGHYGYTF.

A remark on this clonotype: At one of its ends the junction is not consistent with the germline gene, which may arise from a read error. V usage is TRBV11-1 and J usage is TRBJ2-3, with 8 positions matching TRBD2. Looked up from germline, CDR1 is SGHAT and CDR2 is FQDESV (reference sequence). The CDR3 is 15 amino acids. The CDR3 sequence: CASGYGLASEDTQYF. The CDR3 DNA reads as TGTGCCAGCGGCTACGGACTAGCCAGTGAAGATACTCAGTATTTT. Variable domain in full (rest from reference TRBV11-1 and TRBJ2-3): EAEVAQSPRYKITEKSQAVAFWCDPISGHATLYWYRQILGQGPELLVQFQDESVVDDSQLPKDRFSAERLKGVDSTLKIQPAELGDSAMYLCASGYGLASEDTQYFGPGTRLTVL.